Listed here are 13 T cell receptor beta chains from one sample, sequenced in a study of chemoradiotherapy in HPV16-positive cancers (dated by TCRdb to between 2020 and 2023). Libraries were prepared through the immunoSEQ multiplex PCR assay. TCRdb took this table from immuneACCESS and kept in-frame rearrangements with V and J called. Such tables lack part of the clones; where checked against another copy, unresolved V genes explain under half of the gap, and the rest is unexplained. The sample includes 450 to 500 clones, with roughly 78% observed a single time. The ten largest clones take up 25% to 35% of the sample. Material: tumor tissue, obtained from a patient who underwent chemoradiotherapy. These receptors were obtained from a human donor with HPV-associated anogenital cancer.

CDR3 protein: CASSLGGPNTEAFF. CDR3 nucleotides: TGTGCCAGCAGTTTAGGGGGTCCCAACACTGAAGCTTTCTTT. The chain recombines TRBV27 with TRBJ1-1; tentative D call: TRBD1 (5 bases). The germline CDR1 and CDR2 sequences are MNHEY and SMNVEV (reference sequence). The CDR3 loop spans 14 amino acids. Trimming stripped 2 bases from V and 2 bases from J, with 9 bases between.

This chain uses TRBV6-4 with TRBJ2-3, with unresolved D. The germline gives CDR1 MRHNA, CDR2 SNTAGT. The CDR3 covers 13 residues. The germline V and J ends were trimmed by 5 bases and 0 bases, with 6 bases remaining between them. The CDR3 loop reads CASSLGSTDTQYF. DNA of the CDR3: TGTGCCAGCAGTCTCGGTAGCACAGATACGCAGTATTTT.

V gene TRBV19 combines with J gene TRBJ2-6, with no clear D. This CDR3 comprises 13 residues. Trimming removed 2 bases at V and 1 base at J, with 0 bases between. The germline gives CDR1 LNHDA, CDR2 SQIVND (reference sequence). CDR3 DNA: TGTGCCAGTAGTATATCTGGGGCCAACGTCCTGACTTTC. Protein product: CASSISGANVLTF.

This chain connects TRBV12-5 to TRBJ1-5; D is undetermined. Trimming left V 5 bases short and J 0 bases short, with 5 bases between. Looked up from germline, CDR1 is LGHNT and CDR2 is FRNRAP. The CDR3 is made up of 13 amino acids. This CDR3 reads CASGRNSNQPQHF. The CDR3 nucleotides are TGTGCTAGTGGTCGGAATAGCAATCAGCCCCAGCATTTT.

CDR3 sequence (DNA): TGTGCCAGCAGCTTAAGCGGGGTTGGCAATCAGCCCCAGCATTTT. This codes for CASSLSGVGNQPQHF. The V gene is TRBV7-9, the J gene TRBJ1-5; no clear D gene. This CDR3 region has 15 residues. The V gene's germline CDR1 is SEHNR and CDR2 FQNEAQ (reference sequence). V shed 2 bases and J shed 2 bases, with 10 bases lying between them.

Here the CDR3 DNA reads TGTGCCAGTAGTGACAGGGGAGGCAATCAGCCCCAGCATTTT. Translation: CASSDRGGNQPQHF. The rearrangement joins TRBV19 to TRBJ1-5; TRBD1 agrees at 8 bases. The CDR3 is made up of 14 amino acids. The junction had 2 bases not matched to a gene; V was cut back by 5 bases and J by 2 bases. Per germline, CDR1 LNHDA and CDR2 SQIVND (reference sequence).

The genes are TRBV7-8 and TRBJ2-7; 8 nucleotides match TRBD2. The J segment lost 5 bases and the V segment lost 5 bases, leaving 11 bases of the junction unmatched. The CDR3 totals 15 residues. The V gene's germline CDR1 is SGHVS and CDR2 FQNEAQ. CDR3 nucleotide sequence: TGTGCCAGCAGCCGTGGGGGAGCGGGAGCTGACGAGCAGTACTTC. This encodes CASSRGGAGADEQYF.

This clone was observed a few times. This chain connects TRBV14 to TRBJ2-2; D not resolved. CDR1 and CDR2 from the germline V gene are SGHDN and FVKESK. This CDR3 comprises 15 residues. Trimming took off 0 bases at V and 5 bases at J, with 10 bases between the two ends. The CDR3 loop is CASSQDLGRTGELFF. The CDR3 nucleotides are TGTGCCAGCAGCCAAGATCTAGGTCGGACCGGGGAGCTGTTTTTT. Filled out from reference TRBV14 and TRBJ2-2, the complete variable domain reads EAGVTQFPSHSVIEKGQTVTLRCDPISGHDNLYWYRRVMGKEIKFLLHFVKESKQDESGMPNNRFLAERTGGTYSTLKVQPAELEDSGVYFCASSQDLGRTGELFFGEGSRLTVL.

This clone showed up just once. V is TRBV6-1 and J is TRBJ2-3; no clear D. Trimming took 0 bases from V and 3 from J, leaving 10 bases between them. CDR1 and CDR2 (germline): MNHNS, SASEGT. CDR3 length: 15 residues. The CDR3 sequence is CASSEARWETDTQYF. The CDR3 region has the DNA TGTGCCAGCAGTGAAGCACGGTGGGAAACAGATACGCAGTATTTT.

The chain employs TRBV4-3 and TRBJ2-1, with 10 bases identical to TRBD2. Germline V lookup: CDR1 LGHNA, CDR2 YSLEER. The CDR3 spans 16 residues. V trimming: 0 bases; J trimming: 3 bases; junction bases outside the gene matches: 2. CDR3 sequence reads: CASSQEWTSGYNEQFF. The CDR3 DNA is TGCGCCAGCAGCCAAGAGTGGACTAGCGGCTACAATGAGCAGTTCTTC.

The V and J genes are TRBV6-1 and TRBJ1-5; D not certain. The CDR3 sequence is 13 residues long. With 8 bases removed from V and 4 bases from J, the gap between germline ends came to 12 bases. Germline-derived CDR1 and CDR2 are MNHNS and SASEGT. The CDR3 DNA reads as TGTGCCAGCGACCTAAGGAGGAATCAGCCCCAGCATTTT. It translates to CASDLRRNQPQHF.

The rearrangement uses TRBV5-1 and TRBJ2-5; 8 positions agree with TRBD2. This CDR3 spans 14 amino acids. Unmatched junction bases numbered 5, after V lost 2 bases and J lost 5 bases. In germline, CDR1 is SGHRS, CDR2 YFSETQ. The CDR3 is CASSFRGGAETQYF. The CDR3 nucleotides read TGCGCCAGCAGCTTCCGGGGGGGGGCCGAGACCCAGTACTTC.

This chain connects TRBV18 to TRBJ2-7, with TRBD1 matching 7 bases. The CDR3 consists of 14 residues. The ends lost 2 bases at V and 1 base at J; junction bases unmatched: 2. The germline CDR1 and CDR2 sequences are KGHSH and LQKENI. The CDR3 region is CASSPRQGSYEQYF. The DNA for the CDR3 is TGTGCCAGCTCACCAAGACAGGGTTCCTACGAGCAGTACTTC.